The 18 T cell receptor beta chains presented below share a single source sample, sequenced in a study of blood T cell repertoires in COVID-19. Data came from immunoSEQ multiplex PCR; TCRdb stores just in-frame clones and leaves some out. The table has 150,000 to 200,000 clones, roughly 90% seen once; the top ten hold less than 3%. Sequencing used peripheral blood. Receptors were obtained from a man aged 55 to 70 with acute or convalescent COVID-19.

V gene TRBV7-6 combines with J gene TRBJ2-5, with TRBD2 identical over 15 bases. Germline lookup yields CDR1 SGHVS and CDR2 FNYEAQ. The ends lost 5 bases at V and 3 bases at J; junction bases unmatched: 4. The CDR3 covers 16 residues. The CDR3 DNA reads TGTGCCAGCAGCCGGACTAGCGGGGGGGTAAAAGAGACCCAGTACTTC. Translating it yields CASSRTSGGVKETQYF. The entire variable domain, with the rest obtained from reference TRBV7-6 and TRBJ2-5, is as follows: GAGVSQSPRYKVTKRGQDVALRCDPISGHVSLYWYRQALGQGPEFLTYFNYEAQQDKSGLPNDRFSAERPEGSISTLTIQRTEQRDSAMYRCASSRTSGGVKETQYFGPGTRLLVL.

Only one count was recorded for this clone. This chain joins TRBV6-1 and TRBJ1-2; 8 bases map to TRBD1. Germline V gives CDR1 MNHNS, CDR2 SASEGT. There are 15 residues in the CDR3. The V segment lost 0 bases and the J segment 4 bases; nucleotides outside the gene matches: 4. CDR3 residues: CASSEAGTGIYGYTF. DNA of the CDR3: TGTGCCAGCAGTGAAGCTGGGACAGGTATCTATGGCTACACCTTC.

The chain uses TRBV6-5 and TRBJ2-4, with a weak D call TRBD1 (6 bases). The CDR3 is made up of 15 amino acids. Germline CDR1 reads MNHEY; CDR2 reads SVGAGI. V lost 6 bases and J lost 4, with 16 bases in between. CDR3 in amino acids: CASSPSRTAKNIQYF. CDR3 DNA: TGTGCCAGCAGCCCCTCCCGGACAGCAAAAAACATTCAGTACTTC.

The J gene is TRBJ1-2, the V gene TRBV5-1, with D possibly matching TRBD1 (6 bases). Trimming cost V 5 bases and J 4 bases, with 9 bases left between them. Germline CDR1 is SGHRS and CDR2 is YFSETQ. This CDR3 is built from 12 residues. CDR3: CASSVQGYGYTF. CDR3 coding DNA: TGCGCCAGCAGTGTACAGGGCTATGGCTACACCTTC.

The count of this clone is one. The chain employs TRBV5-4 and TRBJ2-5; 8 nucleotides line up with TRBD2. The CDR3 contains 13 residues. Per the germline V gene, CDR1 is SGHNT and CDR2 is YYREEE (reference sequence). The J segment lost 7 bases and the V segment lost 4 bases, leaving 6 bases of the junction unmatched. The DNA of the CDR3 is TGTGCCAGCAGCCCGCGGGGGGCTGGGACCCAGTACTTC. Its translation: CASSPRGAGTQYF.

V and J are TRBV19 and TRBJ2-7; tentative D call: TRBD1 (6 bases). Germline V gene sequence: CDR1 LNHDA, CDR2 SQIVND (reference sequence). V lost 4 bases to trimming and J lost 2 bases, with 9 bases between them. The CDR3 extends over 13 amino acids. The CDR3 region is CASSTQGTYEQYF. CDR3 sequence (DNA): TGTGCCAGTAGTACCCAGGGGACCTACGAGCAGTACTTC.

J is TRBJ1-1 and V is TRBV9, with 8 bases matching TRBD1. V dropped 0 bases and J dropped 1; count of bases not matched to a gene: 2. Germline CDR1 SGDLS, CDR2 YYNGEE. The CDR3 consists of 15 residues. CDR3 region: CASSVGRGPNTEAFF. The CDR3 DNA reads as TGTGCCAGCAGCGTAGGCAGGGGGCCGAACACTGAAGCTTTCTTT.

This clone was seen more than once but under ten times. The chain employs TRBV7-2 and TRBJ2-5, with a tentative D call TRBD2 (6 bases). Germline assignment: CDR1 SGHTA and CDR2 FQGNSA. The V gene lost 1 base and the J gene lost 7 bases, with 10 bases spanning the gap. The CDR3 runs to 13 residues. Here the CDR3 reads CASSLELAVTQYF. Written as DNA, the CDR3 is TGTGCCAGCAGCTTAGAACTAGCCGTGACCCAGTACTTC.

This rearrangement joins TRBV5-1 to TRBJ1-6, with TRBD1 matching over 10 bases. Per the germline V gene, CDR1 is SGHRS and CDR2 is YFSETQ. V shed 2 bases, J shed 7 bases, and the junction held 6 bases outside the gene matches. This CDR3 region has 16 residues. The CDR3 nucleotides read TGCGCCAGCAGCTTTTCCGGGACAGGGGTAAATTCACCCCTCCACTTT. It translates to CASSFSGTGVNSPLHF.

CDR3: CASSYTSEGGTEAFF. The CDR3 DNA sequence: TGTGCCAGCAGTTACACAAGCGAGGGTGGCACTGAAGCTTTCTTT. The genes are TRBV6-5 and TRBJ1-1; unclear D gene. Per germline, CDR1 MNHEY and CDR2 SVGAGI. CDR3 length equals 15 residues. With 2 bases removed from V and 4 bases from J, the gap between germline ends came to 14 bases.

CDR3 residues: CASPGTNYGYTF. The CDR3 bases are TGTGCCTCCCCTGGGACAAACTATGGCTACACCTTC. The chain is built from TRBV5-4 and TRBJ1-2; a possible D gene is TRBD1 (6 bases). V dropped 10 bases and J dropped 2 bases, with 12 bases sitting between them. The CDR3 extends over 12 amino acids. Germline CDR1 and CDR2: SGHNT and YYREEE (reference sequence).

This sequence joins TRBV4-2 and TRBJ2-7; D is unclear. This CDR3 contains 14 residues. Germline V lookup: CDR1 LGHNA, CDR2 YNFKEQ. Trimming took off 0 bases at V and 6 bases at J, with 12 bases between the two ends. CDR3 in DNA: TGTGCCAGCAGCCAAGAGGTACCGAGCCCCGAGCAGTACTTC. This codes for CASSQEVPSPEQYF.

This rearrangement joins TRBV5-1 to TRBJ2-2; maybe TRBD1 (5 bases). Germline V CDR1 and CDR2: SGHRS, YFSETQ. The CDR3 loop spans 14 amino acids. Trimming left V 0 bases short and J 5 bases short, with 8 bases between. CDR3: CASSLVAGTGELFF. The CDR3 nucleotides read TGCGCCAGCAGCTTGGTTGCAGGGACCGGGGAGCTGTTTTTT.

This clone was seen only a few times. The chain is built from TRBV5-1 and TRBJ2-2; 12 bases match TRBD2. Germline assignment: CDR1 SGHRS and CDR2 YFSETQ. The CDR3 has 18 residues. The ends lost 4 bases at V and 0 bases at J; junction bases unmatched: 7. CDR3 DNA: TGCGCCAGCAGCCCGGGACTAGCGGGTTCCGCGAACACCGGGGAGCTGTTTTTT. The encoded protein is CASSPGLAGSANTGELFF.

Only one count was recorded for this clone. The chain joins TRBV19 to TRBJ1-5; D is unclear. Germline CDR1 and CDR2: LNHDA and SQIVND (reference sequence). Between the trimmed V and J ends, which lost 5 bases and 9 bases, there was a span of 8 bases. This CDR3 region has 11 residues. CDR3 nucleotides: TGTGCCAGTAGTCACCGCGGGCCCCAGCATTTT. Translation: CASSHRGPQHF.

The chain carries TRBV19 and TRBJ1-2; 9 bases fit TRBD1. The germline gives CDR1 LNHDA, CDR2 SQIVND (reference sequence). V trimming: 7 bases; J trimming: 3 bases; junction bases outside the gene matches: 6. The CDR3 totals 14 residues. Written as DNA, the CDR3 is TGTGCCAGTAAGAACAGGGGGCTCGACTATGGCTACACCTTC. Its protein product is CASKNRGLDYGYTF.

The rearrangement links TRBV5-1 to TRBJ2-3; 9 nucleotides line up with TRBD1. From germline, CDR1 is SGHRS and CDR2 YFSETQ. The V segment lost 0 bases and the J segment 5 bases; nucleotides outside the gene matches: 10. The length of the CDR3 is 17 residues. CDR3 loop: CASSLDPGQGLGDTQYF. In DNA, the CDR3 is TGCGCCAGCAGCTTGGACCCGGGACAGGGACTGGGAGATACGCAGTATTTT.

The chain combines TRBV7-9 with TRBJ1-1; D remains unclear. This CDR3 contains 14 residues. The V end was cut by 7 bases, the J end by 0 bases, with 12 bases between. From germline, CDR1 is SEHNR and CDR2 FQNEAQ (reference sequence). The CDR3 region has the DNA TGTGCCAGCACCTTTTCGACATTGAACACTGAAGCTTTCTTT. Encoded protein: CASTFSTLNTEAFF.